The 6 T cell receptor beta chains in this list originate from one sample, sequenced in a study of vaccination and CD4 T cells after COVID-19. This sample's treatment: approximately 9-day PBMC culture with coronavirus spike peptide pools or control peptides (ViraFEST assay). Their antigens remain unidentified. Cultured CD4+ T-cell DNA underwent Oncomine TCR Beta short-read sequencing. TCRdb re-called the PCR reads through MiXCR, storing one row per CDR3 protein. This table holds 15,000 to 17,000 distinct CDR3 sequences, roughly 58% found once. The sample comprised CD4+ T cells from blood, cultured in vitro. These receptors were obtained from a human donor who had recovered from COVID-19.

The CDR3 here is CSARETSGSYNEQFF. The CDR3 DNA sequence: TGCAGTGCTAGAGAGACTAGCGGGAGCTACAATGAGCAGTTCTTC. The chain joins TRBV20-1 to TRBJ2-1, with TRBD2 matching over 12 bases. V lost 0 bases to trimming and J lost 3 bases; unmatched junction nucleotides: 0. Germline V gives CDR1 DFQATT, CDR2 SNEGSKA (reference sequence). The CDR3 runs 15 residues.

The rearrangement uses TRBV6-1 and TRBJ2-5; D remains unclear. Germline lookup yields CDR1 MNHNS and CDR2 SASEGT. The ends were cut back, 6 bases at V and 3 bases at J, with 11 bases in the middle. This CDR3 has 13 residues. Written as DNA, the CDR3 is TGTGCCAGCAGCACGTTGTTCAAAGAGACCCAGTACTTC. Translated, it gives CASSTLFKETQYF.

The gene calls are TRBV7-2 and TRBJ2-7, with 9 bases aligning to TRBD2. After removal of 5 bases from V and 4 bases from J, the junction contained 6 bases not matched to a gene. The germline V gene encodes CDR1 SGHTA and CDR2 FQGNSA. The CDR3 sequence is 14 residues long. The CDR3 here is CASSTGLAGYEQYF. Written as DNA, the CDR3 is TGTGCCAGCAGCACAGGCCTAGCGGGGTACGAGCAGTACTTC.

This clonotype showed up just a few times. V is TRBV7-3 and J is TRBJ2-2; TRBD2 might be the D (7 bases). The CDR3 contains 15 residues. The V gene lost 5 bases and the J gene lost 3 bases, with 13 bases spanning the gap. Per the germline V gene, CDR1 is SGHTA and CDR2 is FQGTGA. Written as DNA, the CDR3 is TGTGCCAGCAGCCCCAGGGGAGGGGACACCGGGGAGCTGTTTTTT. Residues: CASSPRGGDTGELFF.

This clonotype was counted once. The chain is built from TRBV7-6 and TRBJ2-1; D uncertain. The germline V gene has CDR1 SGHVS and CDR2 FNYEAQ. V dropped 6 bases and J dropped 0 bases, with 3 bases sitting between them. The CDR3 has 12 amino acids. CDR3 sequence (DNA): TGTGCCAGCAGTCTCTCCTACAATGAGCAGTTCTTC. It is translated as CASSLSYNEQFF.

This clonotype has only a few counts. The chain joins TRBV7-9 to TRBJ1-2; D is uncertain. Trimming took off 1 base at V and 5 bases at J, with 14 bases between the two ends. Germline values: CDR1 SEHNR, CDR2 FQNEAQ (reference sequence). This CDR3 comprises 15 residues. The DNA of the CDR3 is TGTGCCAGCAGCTTAGAAGCAGGAGGCTTGTATGGCTACACCTTC. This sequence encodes CASSLEAGGLYGYTF. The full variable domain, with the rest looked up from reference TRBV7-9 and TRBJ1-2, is DTGVSQNPRHKITKRGQNVTFRCDPISEHNRLYWYRQTLGQGPEFLTYFQNEAQLEKSRLLSDRFSAERPKGSFSTLEIQRTEQGDSAMYLCASSLEAGGLYGYTFGSGTRLTVV.